One sample yielded the 25 T cell receptor beta chains listed below, sequenced in a study of T-cell reconstitution after alpha-beta-depleted transplantation in children. It was with unique molecular identifiers that the TCRbeta library was prepared. TCRdb reanalysed the PCR reads using MiXCR and keeps one entry per CDR3 protein. The table shows some 600,000 distinct CDR3 sequences, with over 15% occurring only once. The input for sequencing was PBMCs from the stem cell graft donor, taken from the stem cell graft. The receptor source for this set is a human donor who donated a stem cell graft to a child with acute myeloid leukemia.

This clonotype showed up just a few times. J is TRBJ1-5 and V is TRBV29-1; no clear D. Trimming left V 3 bases short and J 6 bases short, with 12 bases between. The CDR3 has 13 residues. Per the germline V gene, CDR1 is SQVTM and CDR2 is ANQGSEA. The CDR3 reads CSVEGPAGQPQHF. The CDR3 DNA sequence: TGCAGCGTTGAGGGCCCGGCGGGTCAGCCCCAGCATTTT.

This clonotype was counted a few times. The chain carries TRBV12-3 or TRBV12-4 and TRBJ1-1; TRBD1 might be the D (5 bases). V lost 3 bases and J lost 4, with 15 bases in between. The CDR3 covers 15 residues. The CDR3: CASSFAGDGGTEAFF. The CDR3 DNA follows: TGTGCCAGCAGTTTCGCCGGGGACGGTGGCACTGAAGCTTTCTTT.

There are a few counts of this clonotype. The V gene is TRBV4-3, the J gene TRBJ2-5, with D possibly TRBD1 on 6 matching bases. In germline, CDR1 is LGHNA, CDR2 YSLEER. Between the trimmed V and J ends, which lost 2 bases and 1 base, there was a span of 14 bases. The CDR3 loop spans 16 amino acids. CDR3: CASSQRQVRGQETQYF. The DNA for the CDR3 is TGCGCCAGCAGCCAAAGACAGGTCAGGGGCCAAGAGACCCAGTACTTC.

This clonotype was seen ten or more times. The genes are TRBV20-1 and TRBJ2-7, with 10 bases fitting TRBD2. The CDR3 is made up of 14 amino acids. Germline V CDR1 and CDR2: DFQATT, SNEGSKA (reference sequence). The trim removed 3 bases at V and 6 bases at J, leaving 8 bases unmatched. The CDR3 nucleotides are TGCAGTGCTAGGGCTAGCGGGGGTCTCCCCGAGCAGTACTTC. It yields the protein CSARASGGLPEQYF.

This clonotype was picked up a small number of times. The chain uses TRBV7-8 and TRBJ2-1; the D gene could be TRBD1 or TRBD2 (5 bases each). V lost 1 base and J 8 bases, leaving 18 bases between the germline ends. Germline V gene sequence: CDR1 SGHVS, CDR2 FQNEAQ. The length of the CDR3 is 16 residues. The CDR3 nucleotides are TGTGCCAGCAGCTTAGTGGGGACCTTAAGAATCCATGAGCAGTTCTTC. This translates into CASSLVGTLRIHEQFF. Based on the CDR3 plus reference TRBV7-8 and TRBJ2-1, the full variable domain is GAGVSQSPRYKVAKRGQDVALRCDPISGHVSLFWYQQALGQGPEFLTYFQNEAQLDKSGLPSDRFFAERPEGSVSTLKIQRTQQEDSAVYLCASSLVGTLRIHEQFFGPGTRLTVL.

This chain links TRBV7-3 with TRBJ2-7; tentatively, D is TRBD1 or TRBD2 (5 bases each). The CDR3 is 19 residues long. V lost 0 bases, J lost 7 bases, and 28 bases lay in between. Per the germline V gene, CDR1 is SGHTA and CDR2 is FQGTGA. The CDR3 bases are TGTGCCAGCAGCTTAACGTTGGCTGGGTTGGGGCCCATAGCGAGGGAGCAGTACGTC. Amino acid sequence: CASSLTLAGLGPIAREQYV.

This clonotype showed up just a few times. CDR3 amino acids: CSARRGGYGYTF. The CDR3 DNA sequence: TGCAGTGCTAGGAGGGGGGGCTATGGCTACACCTTC. The rearrangement joins TRBV20-1 to TRBJ1-2; D is perhaps TRBD1 (6 bases). V was shortened by 3 bases and J by 4 bases, with 9 bases between the two germline ends. The CDR3 runs to 12 residues. Germline V gives CDR1 DFQATT, CDR2 SNEGSKA (reference sequence).

The rearrangement links TRBV7-2 to TRBJ2-1; D might be TRBD1 (5 bases). CDR1 SGHTA and CDR2 FQGNSA come from the germline V gene. The CDR3 has 13 amino acids. Trimming removed 7 bases from V and 7 bases from J, with 14 bases in between. The CDR3 protein is CASKQGIPNEQFF. DNA of the CDR3: TGTGCCAGCAAGCAGGGTATCCCGAATGAGCAGTTCTTC.

The rearrangement links TRBV7-8 to TRBJ1-2; TRBD1 aligns across 7 bases. Germline CDR1 is SGHVS and CDR2 is FQNEAQ. The CDR3 is 15 residues long. The trim removed 3 bases at V and 4 bases at J, leaving 8 bases unmatched. Written as DNA, the CDR3 is TGTGCCAGCAGCTTTACACAGGGGAATCCCTATGGCTACACCTTC. This sequence encodes CASSFTQGNPYGYTF.

The table lists this clonotype with many counts. The chain combines TRBV7-9 with TRBJ1-5; 7 nucleotides align to TRBD1. The CDR3 is made up of 16 amino acids. Unmatched junction bases numbered 3, after V lost 1 base and J lost 0 bases. Germline V gene sequence: CDR1 SEHNR, CDR2 FQNEAQ (reference sequence). The CDR3 sequence: CASSLGDRPSNQPQHF. CDR3 bases: TGTGCCAGCAGCTTAGGGGACAGACCTAGCAATCAGCCCCAGCATTTT. Filled out from reference TRBV7-9 and TRBJ1-5, the complete variable domain reads DTGVSQNPRHKITKRGQNVTFRCDPISEHNRLYWYRQTLGQGPEFLTYFQNEAQLEKSRLLSDRFSAERPKGSFSTLEIQRTEQGDSAMYLCASSLGDRPSNQPQHFGDGTRLSIL.

In its sample, this clonotype was seen many times. V gene TRBV6-4 combines with J gene TRBJ2-3, with D perhaps matching TRBD2 (6 bases). The CDR3 is made up of 13 amino acids. Per the germline V gene, CDR1 is MRHNA and CDR2 is SNTAGT. V shed 0 bases and J shed 7 bases, with 8 bases lying between them. The CDR3 loop reads CASSDSGRNTQYF. The CDR3 bases are TGTGCCAGCAGTGACTCAGGGAGGAATACGCAGTATTTT.

The chain employs TRBV28 and TRBJ2-7; TRBD2 matches 8 bases. V lost 6 bases, J lost 4 bases, and 11 bases stayed unmatched. CDR3 length equals 15 residues. CDR1 and CDR2 (germline): MDHEN, SYDVKM. In nucleotides, the CDR3 is TGTGCCAGCAGCCCAGCGGGGGCCGAAATTTACGAGCAGTACGTC. This sequence encodes CASSPAGAEIYEQYV.

In its sample, this clonotype was seen a few times. This chain joins TRBV27 and TRBJ1-1; 7 bases agree with TRBD1. The V and J ends lost 5 bases and 5 bases, in that order; junction bases with no gene match: 8. This CDR3 spans 14 amino acids. Germline V gene lookup returns CDR1 MNHEY and CDR2 SMNVEV (reference sequence). The CDR3 region has the DNA TGTGCCAGCAGTATACAGGGGAGAATGACTGAAGCTTTCTTT. This gives the protein CASSIQGRMTEAFF.

This clonotype appeared many times. The chain joins TRBV20-1 to TRBJ1-2; TRBD1 is a possible D gene (6 bases). The CDR3 runs 13 residues. V lost 6 bases to trimming and J lost 8 bases, with 19 bases between them. Germline V gene lookup returns CDR1 DFQATT and CDR2 SNEGSKA (reference sequence). As DNA, the CDR3 is TGCAGTGCCTCACGAAGGACAGTAGAAGGCTACACCTTC. Translation: CSASRRTVEGYTF.

There are many counts of this clonotype. V and J are TRBV20-1 and TRBJ1-1; tentative D call: TRBD1 (5 bases). V dropped 5 bases and J dropped 4 bases, with 17 bases sitting between them. CDR1 is DFQATT, CDR2 SNEGSKA, per germline (reference sequence). The CDR3 has 14 residues. Here the CDR3 DNA reads TGCAGTGCTCAGTACGGGGGTAGGGGCACTGAAGCTTTCTTT. Protein: CSAQYGGRGTEAFF.

As to this clonotype: A clone one base away is much larger, so this may be a read error. The CDR3 DNA is TGCAGTGCCCCGTGGGGCGGGGGGACCTACGAGCAGTACTTC. Translating it yields CSAPWGGGTYEQYF. The chain is built from TRBV20-1 and TRBJ2-7; 8 bases map to TRBD2. This CDR3 region has 14 residues. CDR1 is DFQATT and CDR2 is SNEGSKA in the germline V gene (reference sequence). V trimming: 6 bases; J trimming: 2 bases; junction bases outside the gene matches: 9.

This clonotype was counted ten times or more. The chain is built from TRBV20-1 and TRBJ1-5; D perhaps matches TRBD1 (5 bases). The germline gives CDR1 DFQATT, CDR2 SNEGSKA (reference sequence). This CDR3 spans 16 amino acids. Trimming took 3 bases from V and 0 from J, leaving 15 bases between them. The CDR3 here is CSASRRDAHSNQPQHF. The CDR3 nucleotides are TGCAGTGCTAGTAGGAGGGACGCACATAGCAATCAGCCCCAGCATTTT.

This clonotype was counted at least ten times. This chain links TRBV12-3 or TRBV12-4 with TRBJ1-5; D is uncertain. V was pared by 6 bases and J by 8 bases, with 17 bases between. This CDR3 is built from 14 residues. CDR3 loop: CASSSDGFGEPQHF. The CDR3 bases are TGTGCCAGCAGCTCAGACGGCTTCGGGGAGCCCCAGCATTTT.

This clonotype occurred many times. This chain uses TRBV12-3 or TRBV12-4 with TRBJ2-1; TRBD2 matches at 7 bases. Trimming removed 8 bases from V and 5 bases from J; junction bases left unmatched: 9. There are 14 residues in the CDR3. For the CDR3, the DNA is TGTGCCAGCGAACGGGGGGAACTAAACAATGAGCAGTTCTTC. Protein sequence: CASERGELNNEQFF.

This clonotype was detected ten times or more. A much larger clone lies one base from this, so it may be a read error. CDR3 nucleotide sequence: TGTGCCAGCACCGCTGGAGAGACCCAGTACTTC. This encodes CASTAGETQYF. The chain has TRBV7-2 and TRBJ2-5; D remains ambiguous. Germline V gene data show CDR1 as SGHTA and CDR2 as FQGNSA. Trimming stripped 7 bases from V and 4 bases from J, with 7 bases between. The CDR3 totals 11 residues.

This clonotype came up many times. This sequence joins TRBV6-1 and TRBJ2-1, with D possibly matching TRBD1 (6 bases). Looked up from germline, CDR1 is MNHNS and CDR2 is SASEGT. The CDR3 runs to 14 residues. Trimming took off 3 bases at V and 7 bases at J, with 13 bases between the two ends. CDR3 coding DNA: TGTGCCAGCAGTGATAAAGGCAGGGGTAATGAGCAGTTCTTC. It codes for CASSDKGRGNEQFF.

This clonotype was detected many times. The chain carries TRBV5-5 and TRBJ2-3; weak D call: TRBD1 (5 bases). The V gene's germline CDR1 is SGHKS and CDR2 YYEKEE (reference sequence). V lost 6 bases to trimming and J lost 2 bases, with 16 bases between them. CDR3 size: 15 residues. For the CDR3, the DNA is TGTGCCAGCACCGAAGAAGGGGATTTCACAGATACGCAGTATTTT. Encoded protein: CASTEEGDFTDTQYF.

The chain has TRBV28 and TRBJ1-6, with 7 nucleotides matching TRBD1. This CDR3 contains 15 residues. Germline CDR1 and CDR2: MDHEN and SYDVKM. The junction had 6 bases not matched to a gene; V was cut back by 5 bases and J by 5 bases. This CDR3 reads CASSLLRGNNSPLHF. CDR3 coding DNA: TGTGCCAGCAGTCTACTCAGGGGGAATAATTCACCCCTCCACTTT.

CDR3 amino acids: CASSTSGQLDTEAFF. In DNA form, the CDR3 reads TGTGCCAGCAGCACCTCCGGACAGTTGGACACTGAAGCTTTCTTT. This chain joins TRBV7-9 and TRBJ1-1; a possible D gene is TRBD1 (6 bases). The CDR3 has 15 residues. Trimming removed 5 bases from V and 3 bases from J, with 16 bases in between. In germline, CDR1 is SEHNR, CDR2 FQNEAQ (reference sequence).

The sample holds many counts of this clonotype. The CDR3 DNA reads as TGTGCCAGCAGTCCTCCCCGGGGAAGCTCCTACAATGAGCAGTTCTTC. Amino acids: CASSPPRGSSYNEQFF. J is TRBJ2-1 and V is TRBV12-3 or TRBV12-4; weak D call: TRBD2 (5 bases). The CDR3 is 16 residues long. V lost 5 bases to trimming and J lost 0 bases, with 14 bases between them.